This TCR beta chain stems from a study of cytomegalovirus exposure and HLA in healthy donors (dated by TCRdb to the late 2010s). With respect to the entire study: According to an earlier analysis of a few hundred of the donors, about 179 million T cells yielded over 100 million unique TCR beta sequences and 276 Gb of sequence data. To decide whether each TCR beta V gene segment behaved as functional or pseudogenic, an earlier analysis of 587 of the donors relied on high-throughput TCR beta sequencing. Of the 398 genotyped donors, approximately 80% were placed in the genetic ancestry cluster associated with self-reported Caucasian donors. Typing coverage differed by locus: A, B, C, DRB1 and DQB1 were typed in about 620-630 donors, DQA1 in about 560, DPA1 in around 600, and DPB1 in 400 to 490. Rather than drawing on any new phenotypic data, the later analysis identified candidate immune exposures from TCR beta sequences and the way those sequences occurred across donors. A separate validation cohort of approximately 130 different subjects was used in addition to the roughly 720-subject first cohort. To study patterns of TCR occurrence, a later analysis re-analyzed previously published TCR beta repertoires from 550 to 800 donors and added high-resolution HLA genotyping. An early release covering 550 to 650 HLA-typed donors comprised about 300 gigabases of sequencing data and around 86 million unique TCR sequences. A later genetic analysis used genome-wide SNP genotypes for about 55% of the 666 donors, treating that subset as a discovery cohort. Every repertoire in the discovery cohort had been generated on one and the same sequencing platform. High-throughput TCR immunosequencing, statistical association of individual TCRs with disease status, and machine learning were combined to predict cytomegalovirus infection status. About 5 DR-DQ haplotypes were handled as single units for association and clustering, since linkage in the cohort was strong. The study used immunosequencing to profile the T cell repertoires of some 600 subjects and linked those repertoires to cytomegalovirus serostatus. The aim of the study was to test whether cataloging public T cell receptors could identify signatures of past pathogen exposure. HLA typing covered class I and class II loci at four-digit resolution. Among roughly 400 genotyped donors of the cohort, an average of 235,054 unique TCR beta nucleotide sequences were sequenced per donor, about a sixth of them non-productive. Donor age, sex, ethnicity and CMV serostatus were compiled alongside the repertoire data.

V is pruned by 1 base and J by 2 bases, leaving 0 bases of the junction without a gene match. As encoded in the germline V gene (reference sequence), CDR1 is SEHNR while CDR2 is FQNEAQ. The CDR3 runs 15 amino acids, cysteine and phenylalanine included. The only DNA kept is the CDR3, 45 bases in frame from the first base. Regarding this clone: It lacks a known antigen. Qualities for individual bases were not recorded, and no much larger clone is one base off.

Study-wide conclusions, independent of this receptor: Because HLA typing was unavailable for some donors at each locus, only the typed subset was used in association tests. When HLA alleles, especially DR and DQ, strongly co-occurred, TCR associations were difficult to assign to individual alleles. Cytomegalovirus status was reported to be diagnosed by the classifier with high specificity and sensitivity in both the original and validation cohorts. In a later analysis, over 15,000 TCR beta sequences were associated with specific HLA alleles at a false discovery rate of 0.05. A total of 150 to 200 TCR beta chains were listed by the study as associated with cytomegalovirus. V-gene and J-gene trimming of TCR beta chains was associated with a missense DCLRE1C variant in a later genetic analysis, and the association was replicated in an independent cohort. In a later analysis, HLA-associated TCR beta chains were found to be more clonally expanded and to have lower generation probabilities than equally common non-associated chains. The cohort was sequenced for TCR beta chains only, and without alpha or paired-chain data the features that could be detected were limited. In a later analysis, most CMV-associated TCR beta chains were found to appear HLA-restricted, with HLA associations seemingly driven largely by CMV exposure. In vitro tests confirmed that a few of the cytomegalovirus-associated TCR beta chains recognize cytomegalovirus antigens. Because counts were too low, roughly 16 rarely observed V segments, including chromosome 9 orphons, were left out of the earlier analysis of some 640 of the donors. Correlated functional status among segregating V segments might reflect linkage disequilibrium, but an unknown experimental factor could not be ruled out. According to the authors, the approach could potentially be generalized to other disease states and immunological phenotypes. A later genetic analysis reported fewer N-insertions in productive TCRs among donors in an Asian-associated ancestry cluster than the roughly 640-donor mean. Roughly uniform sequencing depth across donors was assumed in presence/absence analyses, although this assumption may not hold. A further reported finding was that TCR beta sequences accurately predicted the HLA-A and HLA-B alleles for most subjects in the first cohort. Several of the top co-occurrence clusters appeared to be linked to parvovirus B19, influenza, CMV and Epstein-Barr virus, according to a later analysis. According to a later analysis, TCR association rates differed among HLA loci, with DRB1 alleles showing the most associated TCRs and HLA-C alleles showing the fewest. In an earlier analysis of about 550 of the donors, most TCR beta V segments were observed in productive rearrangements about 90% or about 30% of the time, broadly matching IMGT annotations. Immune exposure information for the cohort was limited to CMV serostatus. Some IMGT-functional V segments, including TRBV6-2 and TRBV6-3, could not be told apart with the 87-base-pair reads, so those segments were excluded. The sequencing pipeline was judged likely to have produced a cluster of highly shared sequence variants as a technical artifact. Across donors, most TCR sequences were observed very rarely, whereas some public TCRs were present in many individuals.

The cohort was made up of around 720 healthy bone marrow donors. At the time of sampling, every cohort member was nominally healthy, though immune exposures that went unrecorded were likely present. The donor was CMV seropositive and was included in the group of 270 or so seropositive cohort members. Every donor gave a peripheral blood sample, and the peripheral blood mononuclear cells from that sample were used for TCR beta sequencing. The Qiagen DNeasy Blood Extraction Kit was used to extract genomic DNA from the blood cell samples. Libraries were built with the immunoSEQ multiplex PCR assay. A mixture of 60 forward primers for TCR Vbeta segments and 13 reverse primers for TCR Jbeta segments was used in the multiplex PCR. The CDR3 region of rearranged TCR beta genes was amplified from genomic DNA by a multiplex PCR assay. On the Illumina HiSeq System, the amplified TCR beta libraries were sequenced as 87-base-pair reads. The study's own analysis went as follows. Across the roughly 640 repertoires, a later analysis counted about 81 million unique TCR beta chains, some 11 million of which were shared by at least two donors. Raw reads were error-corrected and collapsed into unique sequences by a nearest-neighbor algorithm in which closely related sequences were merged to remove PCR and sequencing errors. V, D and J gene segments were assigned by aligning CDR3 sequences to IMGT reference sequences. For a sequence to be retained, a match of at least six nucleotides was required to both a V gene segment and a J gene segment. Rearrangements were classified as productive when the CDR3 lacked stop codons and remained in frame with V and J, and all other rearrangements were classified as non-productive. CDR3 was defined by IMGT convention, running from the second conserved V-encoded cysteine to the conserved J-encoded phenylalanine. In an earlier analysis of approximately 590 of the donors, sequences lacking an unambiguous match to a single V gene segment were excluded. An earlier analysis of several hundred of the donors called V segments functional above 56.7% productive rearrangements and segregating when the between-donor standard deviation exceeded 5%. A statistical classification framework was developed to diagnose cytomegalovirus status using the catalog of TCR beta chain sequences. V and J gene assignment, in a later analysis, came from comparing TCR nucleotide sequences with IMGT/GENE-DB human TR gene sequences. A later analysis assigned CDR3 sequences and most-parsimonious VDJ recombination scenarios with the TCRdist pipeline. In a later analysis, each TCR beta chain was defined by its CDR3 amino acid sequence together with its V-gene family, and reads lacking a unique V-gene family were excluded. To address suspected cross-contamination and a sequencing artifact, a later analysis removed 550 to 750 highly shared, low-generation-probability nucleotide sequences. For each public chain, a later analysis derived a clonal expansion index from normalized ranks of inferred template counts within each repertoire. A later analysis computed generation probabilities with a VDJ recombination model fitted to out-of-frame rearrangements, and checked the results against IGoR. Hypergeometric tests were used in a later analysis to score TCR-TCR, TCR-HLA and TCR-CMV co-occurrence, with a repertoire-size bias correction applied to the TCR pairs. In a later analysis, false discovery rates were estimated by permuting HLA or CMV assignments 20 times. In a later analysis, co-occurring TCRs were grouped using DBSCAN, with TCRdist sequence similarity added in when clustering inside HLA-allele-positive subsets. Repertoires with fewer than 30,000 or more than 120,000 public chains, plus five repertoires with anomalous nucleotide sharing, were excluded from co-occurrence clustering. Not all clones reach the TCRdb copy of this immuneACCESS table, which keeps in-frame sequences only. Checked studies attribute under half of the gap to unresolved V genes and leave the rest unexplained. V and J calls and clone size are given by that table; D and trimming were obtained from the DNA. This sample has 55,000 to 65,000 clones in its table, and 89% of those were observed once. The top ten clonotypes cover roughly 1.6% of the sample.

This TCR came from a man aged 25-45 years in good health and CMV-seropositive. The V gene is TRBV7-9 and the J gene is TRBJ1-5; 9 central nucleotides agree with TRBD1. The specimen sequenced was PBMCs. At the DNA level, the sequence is TGTGCCAGCAGCTTAGGGACAGGGGGCAATCAGCCCCAGCATTTT. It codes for CASSLGTGGNQPQHF.